This entry lists 24 T cell receptor beta chains sequenced from one sample in a study of blood T cell repertoires in COVID-19. The repertoire was sequenced with immunoSEQ multiplex PCR; TCRdb's copy has only in-frame clones and lacks some. The table lists around 180,000 clones, about 91% of them singletons. Source material: PBMCs or T cells enriched from blood (not recorded which). Receptors were obtained from a woman aged 35 to 49 with acute COVID-19.

This clone has a handful of counts. Here the CDR3 DNA reads TGTGCCAGCAGCCAAGATCTTCCGGGAGGGTCAGGGTACGAGCAGTACTTC. It encodes CASSQDLPGGSGYEQYF. V is TRBV3-1 (or the pseudogene TRBV3-2) and J is TRBJ2-7, with TRBD2 identical over 8 bases. V trimming: 0 bases; J trimming: 4 bases; junction bases outside the gene matches: 11. The CDR3 runs to 17 residues. The germline CDR1 and CDR2 sequences are LGHDT and YNNKEL (reference sequence).

The CDR3 sequence is CSVNRGTGVFEQFF. The CDR3 nucleotides read TGCAGCGTTAACAGGGGTACGGGGGTGTTTGAGCAGTTCTTC. J is TRBJ2-1 and V is TRBV29-1; a weak D match, TRBD1 (7 bases). The CDR3 runs to 14 residues. Trimming took off 5 bases at V and 9 bases at J, with 20 bases between the two ends. The germline V gene encodes CDR1 SQVTM and CDR2 ANQGSEA.

The chain recombines TRBV10-3 with TRBJ2-1; 10 nucleotides line up with TRBD1. CDR3 length: 15 residues. Germline trimming cut 10 bases from V and 5 bases from J; bases unmatched to any gene: 11. Looked up from germline, CDR1 is ENHRY and CDR2 is SYGVKD. In DNA, the CDR3 is TGTGCCAGCTCATTCGGGACAGGGGTCGACAATGAGCAGTTCTTC. Protein product: CASSFGTGVDNEQFF.

The chain is built from TRBV18 and TRBJ2-1, with D possibly being TRBD1 (6 bases). This CDR3 contains 12 residues. Germline-derived CDR1 and CDR2 are KGHSH and LQKENI. V was pared by 4 bases and J by 8 bases, with 9 bases between. The chain's CDR3 is CASSRGRDEQFF. The CDR3 DNA follows: TGTGCCAGCTCACGGGGGCGGGATGAGCAGTTCTTC.

This clone was detected once. The chain joins TRBV7-8 to TRBJ2-5; 16 positions agree with TRBD2. The V gene's germline CDR1 is SGHVS and CDR2 FQNEAQ. V lost 6 bases, J lost 9 bases, and 7 bases stayed unmatched. The CDR3 totals 15 residues. For the CDR3, the DNA is TGTGCCAGCAGAACGGGGACTAGCGGGGGGGTCGCCCAGTACTTC. It codes for CASRTGTSGGVAQYF.

This clone was found a few times. The V call is TRBV29-1, the J call TRBJ1-2; 9 nucleotides align to TRBD1. The CDR3 length is 14 residues. Germline V gene sequence: CDR1 SQVTM, CDR2 ANQGSEA. The V segment lost 1 base and the J segment 8 bases; nucleotides outside the gene matches: 8. This CDR3 is CSVEGVGTGLGYTF. CDR3 bases: TGCAGCGTTGAAGGTGTCGGGACAGGGTTAGGCTACACCTTC.

The V call is TRBV27, the J call TRBJ2-7, with D possibly being TRBD2 (5 bases). The CDR3 is 14 residues long. Germline CDR1 MNHEY, CDR2 SMNVEV (reference sequence). Trimming stripped 0 bases from V and 5 bases from J, with 11 bases between. The CDR3: CASSLSDSAHEQYF. In DNA, the CDR3 is TGTGCCAGCAGTTTATCGGACTCCGCACACGAGCAGTACTTC.

The rearrangement links TRBV4-3 to TRBJ2-3; TRBD2 might be the D (6 bases). Trimming left V 1 base short and J 2 bases short, with 10 bases between. This CDR3 contains 15 residues. Germline V gives CDR1 LGHNA, CDR2 YSLEER. The CDR3 region has the DNA TGCGCCAGCAGCCAAGGGTCGGACTACACAGATACGCAGTATTTT. It encodes CASSQGSDYTDTQYF.

The rearrangement joins TRBV12-5 to TRBJ1-5, with D unresolved. This CDR3 is built from 16 residues. In germline, CDR1 is LGHNT, CDR2 FRNRAP. Trimming pared 2 bases from V and 4 bases from J, leaving 15 bases between. The CDR3 loop is CASGLSSWADNQPQHF. The CDR3 region has the DNA TGTGCTAGTGGTTTGTCATCGTGGGCAGATAATCAGCCCCAGCATTTT.

The V gene is TRBV4-3, the J gene TRBJ2-1; D remains ambiguous. CDR3 size: 16 residues. Between the trimmed V and J ends, which lost 0 bases and 0 bases, there was a span of 9 bases. Germline assignment: CDR1 LGHNA and CDR2 YSLEER. The CDR3 region is CASSQDNDFSYNEQFF. DNA for the CDR3: TGCGCCAGCAGCCAAGATAACGACTTCTCCTACAATGAGCAGTTCTTC.

The chain couples TRBV7-9 to TRBJ1-4; TRBD1 aligns across 9 bases. The CDR3 extends over 18 amino acids. With 5 bases clipped from V and 2 bases from J, the junction kept 12 bases outside the gene matches. Germline-derived CDR1 and CDR2 are SEHNR and FQNEAQ (reference sequence). CDR3 nucleotide sequence: TGTGCCAGCAGCCGAAATACAGGGGGCGTTTGGACTAATGAAAAACTGTTTTTT. It specifies CASSRNTGGVWTNEKLFF.

The V and J genes are TRBV10-3 and TRBJ1-3; no reliable D call. V was cut by 0 bases and J by 0 bases, with 6 bases left in between. Germline CDR1 reads ENHRY; CDR2 reads SYGVKD. This CDR3 contains 15 residues. CDR3 sequence (DNA): TGTGCCATCAGTGAGTCGGGCAGCTCTGGAAACACCATATATTTT. As protein: CAISESGSSGNTIYF.

The rearrangement joins TRBV5-1 to TRBJ2-7; D is unresolved. V lost 2 bases to trimming and J lost 1 base, with 7 bases between them. Germline V CDR1 and CDR2: SGHRS, YFSETQ. There are 13 residues in the CDR3. As DNA, the CDR3 is TGCGCCAGCAGCTTTGGTGAGTCCTACGAGCAGTACTTC. It yields the protein CASSFGESYEQYF.

This clone was counted ten times or more. The J gene is TRBJ2-1, the V gene TRBV19; D ambiguous. This CDR3 is 13 amino acids long. Germline-derived CDR1 and CDR2 are LNHDA and SQIVND (reference sequence). Trimming left V 5 bases short and J 3 bases short, with 8 bases between. The CDR3: CASSPDFYNEQFF. The CDR3 nucleotides are TGTGCCAGTAGTCCTGACTTCTACAATGAGCAGTTCTTC.

As for this clone: This sample also contains other DNA sequences that code for the same CDR3. The chain recombines TRBV19 with TRBJ1-5; D possibly corresponds to TRBD1 (6 bases). The CDR3 runs to 13 residues. V lost 6 bases and J lost 7, with 13 bases in between. Germline values: CDR1 LNHDA, CDR2 SQIVND (reference sequence). CDR3 amino acids: CASSPQGDQPQHF. The CDR3 region has the DNA TGTGCCAGTAGCCCACAGGGAGACCAGCCCCAGCATTTT.

This rearrangement joins TRBV2 to TRBJ2-2; perhaps TRBD1 as D (5 bases). The CDR3 extends over 14 amino acids. With 9 bases removed from V and 4 bases from J, the gap between germline ends came to 15 bases. The germline CDR1 and CDR2 sequences are SNHLY and FYNNEI. CDR3 residues: CASRSDTSTGELFF. In nucleotides, the CDR3 is TGTGCCAGTCGTTCGGACACCTCCACCGGGGAGCTGTTTTTT.

This sequence joins TRBV3-1 (or the pseudogene TRBV3-2) and TRBJ1-1; 7 nucleotides align to TRBD1. V was clipped by 1 base and J by 0 bases; unmatched bases: 8. CDR3 length: 17 amino acids. The germline CDR1 and CDR2 sequences are LGHDT and YNNKEL (reference sequence). The CDR3 loop is CASSQGTPGTVNTEAFF. CDR3 sequence (DNA): TGTGCCAGCAGCCAAGGTACGCCGGGGACAGTGAACACTGAAGCTTTCTTT.

This chain uses TRBV12-3 or TRBV12-4 with TRBJ1-1, with D perhaps matching TRBD1 (5 bases). Between the trimmed V and J ends, which lost 2 bases and 8 bases, there was a span of 9 bases. The CDR3 is 12 amino acids. The CDR3 loop is CASSLWGSEAFF. CDR3 coding DNA: TGTGCCAGCAGTTTATGGGGCAGCGAAGCTTTCTTT.

The count of this clone is one. The rearrangement uses TRBV29-1 and TRBJ1-5, with 11 bases aligning to TRBD1. Trimming took 4 bases from V and 10 from J; bases not matched to a gene: 3. Germline-derived CDR1 and CDR2 are SQVTM and ANQGSEA. This CDR3 has 12 residues. The CDR3 sequence is CSVGTGGEPQHF. The CDR3, as DNA: TGCAGCGTTGGGACAGGGGGCGAACCCCAGCATTTT.

In its sample, this clone was seen once. The chain links TRBV5-4 to TRBJ2-5; perhaps TRBD1 as D (5 bases). The CDR3 loop spans 16 amino acids. The V gene's germline CDR1 is SGHNT and CDR2 YYREEE (reference sequence). The V and J ends lost 2 bases and 2 bases respectively, with 16 bases between them. This CDR3 reads CASSLGVSGVQETQYF. CDR3 nucleotides: TGTGCCAGCAGCTTAGGGGTCTCTGGGGTACAAGAGACCCAGTACTTC.

The chain is built from TRBV19 and TRBJ2-1; 7 bases match TRBD2. Germline CDR1 LNHDA, CDR2 SQIVND (reference sequence). J lost 2 bases, V lost 5 bases, and 3 bases had no gene match. There are 14 residues in the CDR3. The CDR3 region is CASSPRGAYNEQFF. In DNA form, the CDR3 reads TGTGCCAGTAGTCCTCGGGGGGCCTACAATGAGCAGTTCTTC.

The J gene is TRBJ2-3, the V gene TRBV5-6; D call uncertain. CDR1 SGHDT and CDR2 YYEEEE come from the germline V gene. The CDR3 covers 13 residues. V was clipped by 0 bases and J by 4 bases, with 6 bases between them. CDR3 DNA sequence: TGTGCCAGCAGCTTGGGAGGTCCAGATACGCAGTATTTT. This translates into CASSLGGPDTQYF.

This clone occurred once. The J gene is TRBJ2-5, the V gene TRBV2, with TRBD2 matching 8 bases. Germline CDR1 and CDR2: SNHLY and FYNNEI. The ends lost 5 bases at V and 5 bases at J; junction bases unmatched: 10. This CDR3 comprises 15 residues. The CDR3 is CASSQRAGDWETQYF. CDR3 coding DNA: TGTGCCAGCAGTCAAAGAGCGGGGGACTGGGAGACCCAGTACTTC.

The chain employs TRBV19 and TRBJ2-5; 10 bases fit TRBD1. The V gene end was trimmed by 3 bases and the J gene end by 5 bases; junction bases not matched to a gene: 6. CDR1 LNHDA and CDR2 SQIVND come from the germline V gene (reference sequence). The CDR3 is 15 residues long. The CDR3 is CASSIPGQGSETQYF. In nucleotides, the CDR3 is TGTGCCAGTAGTATCCCGGGACAGGGGTCGGAGACCCAGTACTTC.